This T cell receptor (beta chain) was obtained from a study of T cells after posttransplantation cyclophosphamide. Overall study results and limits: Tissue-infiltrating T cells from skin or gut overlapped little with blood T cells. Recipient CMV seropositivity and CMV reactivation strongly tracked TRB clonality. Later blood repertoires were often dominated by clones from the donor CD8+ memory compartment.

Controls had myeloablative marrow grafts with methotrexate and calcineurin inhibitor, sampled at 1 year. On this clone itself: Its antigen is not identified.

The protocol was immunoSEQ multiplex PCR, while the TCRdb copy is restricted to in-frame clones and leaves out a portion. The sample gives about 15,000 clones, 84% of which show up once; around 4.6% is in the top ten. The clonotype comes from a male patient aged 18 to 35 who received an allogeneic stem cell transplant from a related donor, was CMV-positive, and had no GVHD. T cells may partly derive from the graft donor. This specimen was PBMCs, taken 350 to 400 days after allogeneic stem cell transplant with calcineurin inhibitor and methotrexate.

Here the CDR3 DNA reads TGTGCCAGCAGTGGAGCGGGGCCCTCCTACAATGAGCAGTTCTTC. The encoded protein is CASSGAGPSYNEQFF. The genes are TRBV25-1 and TRBJ2-1, with 7 bases lining up with TRBD2. This CDR3 comprises 15 residues. Germline CDR1 and CDR2: MGHDK and SYGVNS. With V trimmed by 4 bases and J by 0 bases, 3 bases remained unmatched. Combining the CDR3 with reference TRBV25-1 and TRBJ2-1 gives the whole variable domain EADIYQTPRYLVIGTGKKITLECSQTMGHDKMYWYQQDPGMELHLIHYSYGVNSTEKGDLSSESTVSRIRTEHFPLTLESARPSHTSQYLCASSGAGPSYNEQFFGPGTRLTVL.